This T cell receptor beta chain was retrieved from a study of PD-1 blockade in classical Hodgkin lymphoma (dated by TCRdb to about 2020). Notes on the research overall: Nivolumab dosing was 3 mg/kg intravenously every 2 weeks, continuing until either disease progression or unacceptable toxicity. The study used CyTOF and TCR beta sequencing to define a peripheral blood immune signature of response to PD-1 blockade in classical Hodgkin lymphoma. Overall results and qualifications from the work: Diversity was lower in patients who began nivolumab less than 1 year after ASCT, so these patients were left out of later analyses to avoid confounding by immune reconstitution. The study covered only a single clinical trial cohort, and the causes of the repertoire differences, possibly disease activity or prior therapy, were still not defined. Newly diagnosed patients were reported to have lower baseline TCR diversity than healthy donors, and relapsed/refractory patients were reported to have lower baseline TCR diversity still. CD4+ but not CD8+ TCR diversity rose significantly by C4D1 (p=0.0027 vs p=0.16), most apparent in complete responders (p=0.02). Trial patients achieving complete response had baseline diversity similar to newly diagnosed patients, whereas partial responders and progressors had significantly lower diversity.

For CDR1 and CDR2, the germline V gene lists MGHRA and YSYEKL. Spanning cysteine to phenylalanine, the CDR3 consists of 14 amino acids. The CDR3 DNA has 42 bases and is translated from base 1. V and J lose 0 bases and 6 bases, and a span of 9 bases separates them. The label giving this sample's time point can be read as: cycle 1 day 1 (C1D1), immediately before nivolumab initiation. Every trial patient had relapsed after autologous stem cell transplantation, and cohorts A, B and C differed in prior brentuximab vedotin exposure. The trial cohort included some 53 patients with relapsed/refractory classical Hodgkin lymphoma, and each patient had a best overall response of complete response, partial response or progressive disease. In the multi-cohort phase II CheckMate 205 trial, trial patients received single-agent nivolumab. An independent review committee assessed best overall response by applying the 2007 International Working Group response criteria. Trial PBMCs were collected just before the start of nivolumab (C1D1) and during therapy at cycle 2 day 1 and cycle 4 day 1. Peripheral blood was collected in 8 mL Vacutainer Cell Preparation Tubes, from which PBMCs were isolated by centrifugation and then cryopreserved.

This clone came up once. This receptor's antigen is unknown. Base qualities are not provided; no much larger clone lies one nucleotide away. The Qiagen DNeasy kit was used to extract genomic DNA from unsorted PBMCs and from the negatively selected CD4+ and CD8+ fractions. TCR beta CDR3 regions were subjected to amplification by immunoSEQ multiplex PCR with primers that anneal to V and J segments. Amplification bias was minimized using a synthetic immune receptor repertoire, and residual bias was removed computationally after sequencing. On the study's bioinformatics: Repertoire diversity was quantified as the Shannon entropy index using custom Python scripts. The unsorted, CD4+ and CD8+ repertoires were each analyzed separately, with the exception of combined analyses, where CD4+ and CD8+ sequences were merged in silico. A clone was considered expanded if an increase in frequency of at least 2-fold after treatment relative to C1D1 was found, and a pseudocount of 0.5 was applied to clones undetected at baseline. Singleton clones were defined as clones with 0 or 1 copy at C1D1, and non-singleton clones were defined as clones with 2 or more copies. Clones expanded in unsorted samples were annotated as CD4+, CD8+ or unknown by matching protein sequences in sorted samples from the same patient. Wilcoxon tests on paired samples were used to test diversity changes from C1D1 to C4D1. Not all clones reach the TCRdb copy of this immuneACCESS table, which keeps in-frame sequences only. Checked studies attribute under half of the gap to unresolved V genes and leave the rest unexplained. For V, J and clone size, that table is used; D and trimming come from the DNA. The sample profile shows 38,000 or so clones; over 80% of them were found once. Approximately 8.7% of the sample lies in the top ten.

This clonotype was sampled from a human donor with classical Hodgkin lymphoma. The chain was built from TRBV4-1 and TRBJ2-1, with the D gene not clear enough to name. Specimen: peripheral blood mononuclear cells (PBMCs), collected at baseline. CDR3 protein: CASSQDKTSNEQFF. The nucleotide sequence is given as TGCGCCAGCAGCCAAGATAAAACGAGCAATGAGCAGTTCTTC.